The T cell receptor (beta chain) described here comes from a study of blood T cell repertoires in COVID-19 (dated by TCRdb to 2020 to 2022). Concerning the study at large: Collaborator samples came from the United States, Italy and Spain and covered acute and convalescent phases of COVID-19. The dataset comprised deeply sampled blood TCRbeta repertoires from subjects exposed to, actively infected with, or recovered from COVID-19. Where available, HLA class I and class II types were taken from metadata supplied by the sample provider and were not determined by assay-based typing. Sample metadata almost always included a de-identified subject ID, COVID-19 status, age in years and sex. A freely available public database, intended as a resource for researchers studying the immune response to SARS-CoV-2, is where the repertoires were released. The material from the prospective study consisted of cDNA or gDNA derived from T cells, B-cell-depleted T cells, or PBMCs. Samples were obtained from the ongoing ImmuneRACE study (first 160 participants) and from over 1,000 subjects provided by 6 global collaborators.

This clone was recorded once. No antigen is known for it. No per-base quality is available; no much larger clone lies one base away. The V and J ends are trimmed by 5 bases and 9 bases, leaving 17 bases between them. Sequences SNHLY (CDR1) and FYNNEI (CDR2) are obtained from the germline V gene. The CDR3 has 13 amino acids, counting the end cysteine and phenylalanine. Solely the CDR3 DNA is kept, with 39 bases framed from the first base. Each collaborating institution followed its own protocols to collect whole blood in K2EDTA tubes. For TCRbeta analysis, collaborators shipped samples in one of three forms: frozen whole blood, isolated PBMCs, or DNA extracted from either of those sample types. TCRbeta CDR3 regions were amplified from genomic DNA using the immunoSEQ Assay, a bias-controlled multiplex PCR. Processing in the source paper ran as follows. Nucleated cell counts per sample were estimated from amplification of reference gene primers within the assay. To quantify the absolute abundance of each unique TCRbeta CDR3 rearrangement, sequence reads were collapsed and filtered. Productive Simpson clonality was computed per sample as the square root of Simpson's diversity index over productive rearrangements. TCRdb limited this immuneACCESS table to in-frame rearrangements with V and J called. A share of clones is missing; checked studies link under half to unresolved V genes, and the rest is unexplained. V, J and clone size reflect that table, while D and trimming were determined from the DNA. This sample is represented by approximately 280,000 clones; 75% to 90% of them were singletons. The top ten hold about 4.6% of the sample.

The research as a whole found: The quantity of clinical and demographic metadata differed by source and by participant and was supplied without curation.

The TCR originated in a man in his forties or fifties with acute or convalescent COVID-19. The chain is encoded by TRBV2 joined to TRBJ2-7; TRBD1 is a possible D gene, resting on 6 matching bases. What was sequenced was peripheral blood. The CDR3 protein: CASSFTGTQAQYF. The DNA sequence is TGTGCCAGCAGTTTTACAGGGACCCAAGCGCAGTACTTC. Here the CDR3 is joined to the reference TRBV2 and TRBJ2-7 genes, and the full variable domain is: EPEVTQTPSHQVTQMGQEVILRCVPISNHLYFYWYRQILGQKVEFLVSFYNNEISEKSEIFDDQFSVERPDGSNFTLKIRSTKLEDSAMYFCASSFTGTQAQYFGPGTRLTVT.